The entry that follows covers one T cell receptor beta chain sequence. Antigen unknown. The PCR employed 60 Vbeta primers together with 13 Jbeta primers. The table came from immunoSEQ multiplex PCR; TCRdb's copy has only in-frame clones and leaves some out. There are around 120,000 clones in the sample; 65% to 90% occur only once, and 0.95% to 1.5% lies in the top ten. The CDR3 contains 12 residues. Trimming left V 2 bases short and J 2 bases short, with 3 bases between. Looked up from germline, CDR1 is SGHRS and CDR2 is YFSETQ. This entry belongs to a study of cytomegalovirus exposure and HLA in healthy donors. Study-wide findings and caveats: The authors listed 150 to 200 TCR beta chains as cytomegalovirus-associated. According to an earlier analysis, most TCR beta V segments yielded productive rearrangements about 87% or about 30% of the time. HLA allele associations emerged for around 15,000 TCR beta sequences in a later analysis, at 0.05 false discovery rate. When a later analysis compared HLA-associated TCR beta chains with equally common others, the HLA-associated chains turned out to be more clonally expanded and to have lower generation probabilities.

This receptor was taken from a girl under 10 years old in good health and CMV-seronegative. V is TRBV5-1 and J is TRBJ2-3, with D unresolved. The source material was PBMCs. The CDR3 sequence is CASSFNTDTQYF. The CDR3 nucleotides read TGCGCCAGCAGCTTTAACACAGATACGCAGTATTTT. Complete variable domain (other parts from reference TRBV5-1 and TRBJ2-3): KAGVTQTPRYLIKTRGQQVTLSCSPISGHRSVSWYQQTPGQGLQFLFEYFSETQRNKGNFPGRFSGRQFSNSRSEMNVSTLELGDSALYLCASSFNTDTQYFGPGTRLTVL.